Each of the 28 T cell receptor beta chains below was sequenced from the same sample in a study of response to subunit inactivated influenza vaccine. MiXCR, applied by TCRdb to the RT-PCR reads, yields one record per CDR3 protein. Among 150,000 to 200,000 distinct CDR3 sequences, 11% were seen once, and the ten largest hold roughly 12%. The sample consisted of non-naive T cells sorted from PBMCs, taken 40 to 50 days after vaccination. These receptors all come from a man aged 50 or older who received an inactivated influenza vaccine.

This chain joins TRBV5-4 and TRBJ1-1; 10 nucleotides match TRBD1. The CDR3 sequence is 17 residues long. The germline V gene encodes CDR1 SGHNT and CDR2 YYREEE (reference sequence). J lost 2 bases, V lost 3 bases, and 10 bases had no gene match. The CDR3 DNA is TGTGCCAGCAGCTCACTCTCCGGGACAGGGGTAAACACTGAAGCTTTCTTT. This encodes CASSSLSGTGVNTEAFF. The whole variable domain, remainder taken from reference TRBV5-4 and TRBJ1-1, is ETGVTQSPTHLIKTRGQQVTLRCSSQSGHNTVSWYQQALGQGPQFIFQYYREEENGRGNFPPRFSGLQFPNYSSELNVNALELDDSALYLCASSSLSGTGVNTEAFFGQGTRLTVV.

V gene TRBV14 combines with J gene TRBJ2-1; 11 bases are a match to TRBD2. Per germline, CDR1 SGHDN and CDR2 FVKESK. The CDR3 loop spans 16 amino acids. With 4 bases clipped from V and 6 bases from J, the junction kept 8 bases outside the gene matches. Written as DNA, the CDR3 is TGTGCCAGCAGCCGAGATACTAGCGGGAGAACCAATGAGCAGTTCTTC. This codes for CASSRDTSGRTNEQFF.

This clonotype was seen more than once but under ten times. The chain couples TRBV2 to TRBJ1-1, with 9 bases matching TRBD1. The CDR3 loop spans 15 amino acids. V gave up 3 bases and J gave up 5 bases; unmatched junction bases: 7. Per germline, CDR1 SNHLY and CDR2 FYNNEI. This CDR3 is CASSETGGRLTEAFF. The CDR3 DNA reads TGTGCCAGCAGTGAGACAGGGGGGAGATTGACTGAAGCTTTCTTT.

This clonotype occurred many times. The CDR3 here is CASRGASNTEAFF. DNA for the CDR3: TGTGCCAGCAGAGGGGCTTCGAACACTGAAGCTTTCTTT. The V gene is TRBV12-3 or TRBV12-4, the J gene TRBJ1-1; a weak D match, TRBD1 (5 bases). Trimming stripped 6 bases from V and 1 base from J, with 9 bases between. CDR3 size: 13 residues.

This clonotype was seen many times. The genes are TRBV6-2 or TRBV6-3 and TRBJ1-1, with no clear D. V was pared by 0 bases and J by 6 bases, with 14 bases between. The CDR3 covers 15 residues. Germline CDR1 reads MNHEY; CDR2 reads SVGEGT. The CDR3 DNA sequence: TGTGCCAGCAGTTACTCGACACAGAGGAGACCTGAAGCTTTCTTT. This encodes CASSYSTQRRPEAFF.

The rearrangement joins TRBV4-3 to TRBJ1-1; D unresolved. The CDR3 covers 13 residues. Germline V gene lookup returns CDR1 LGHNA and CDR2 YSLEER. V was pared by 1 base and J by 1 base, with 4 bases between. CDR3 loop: CASSQAANTEAFF. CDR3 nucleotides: TGCGCCAGCAGCCAAGCCGCGAACACTGAAGCTTTCTTT.

CDR3: CAISESGTGSYEQYF. The CDR3 region has the DNA TGTGCCATCAGTGAGTCAGGGACAGGTTCCTACGAGCAGTACTTC. V is TRBV10-3 and J is TRBJ2-7; TRBD1 matches at 8 bases. V was clipped by 0 bases and J by 1 base; unmatched bases: 2. Germline CDR1 ENHRY, CDR2 SYGVKD. The CDR3 is made up of 15 amino acids.

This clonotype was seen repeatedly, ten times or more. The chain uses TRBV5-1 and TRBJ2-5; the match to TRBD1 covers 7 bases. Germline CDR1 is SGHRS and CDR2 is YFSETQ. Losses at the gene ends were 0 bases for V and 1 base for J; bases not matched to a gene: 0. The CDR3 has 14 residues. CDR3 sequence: CASSLGQGQETQYF. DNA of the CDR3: TGCGCCAGCAGCTTGGGACAGGGCCAAGAGACCCAGTACTTC.

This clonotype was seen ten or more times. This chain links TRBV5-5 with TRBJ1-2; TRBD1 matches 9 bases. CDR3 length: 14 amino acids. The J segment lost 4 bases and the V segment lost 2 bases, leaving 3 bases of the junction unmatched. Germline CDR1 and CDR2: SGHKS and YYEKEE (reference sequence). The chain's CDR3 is CASSLNRGLYGYTF. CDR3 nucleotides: TGTGCCAGCAGCTTAAACAGGGGGCTCTATGGCTACACCTTC.

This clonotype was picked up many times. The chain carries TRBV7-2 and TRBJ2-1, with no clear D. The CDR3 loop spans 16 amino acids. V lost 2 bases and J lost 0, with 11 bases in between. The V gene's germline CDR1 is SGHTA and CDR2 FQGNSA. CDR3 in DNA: TGTGCCAGCAGCTTAAGTGGCGCTAGCTCCTACAATGAGCAGTTCTTC. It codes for CASSLSGASSYNEQFF.

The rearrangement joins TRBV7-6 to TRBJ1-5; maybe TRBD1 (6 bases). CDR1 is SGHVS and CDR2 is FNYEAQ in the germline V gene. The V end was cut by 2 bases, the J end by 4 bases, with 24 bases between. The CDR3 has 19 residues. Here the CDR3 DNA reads TGTGCCAGCAGCTTACTCGCCGGGGGACACCCGTCAGAAAATCAGCCCCAGCATTTT. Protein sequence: CASSLLAGGHPSENQPQHF.

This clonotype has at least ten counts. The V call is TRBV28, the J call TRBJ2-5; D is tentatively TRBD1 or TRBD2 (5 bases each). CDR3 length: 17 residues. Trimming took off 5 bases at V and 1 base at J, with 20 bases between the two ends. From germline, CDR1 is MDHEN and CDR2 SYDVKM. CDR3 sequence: CASSPRQRARAQETQYF. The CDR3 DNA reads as TGTGCCAGCAGTCCGAGACAGAGGGCGAGGGCCCAAGAGACCCAGTACTTC.

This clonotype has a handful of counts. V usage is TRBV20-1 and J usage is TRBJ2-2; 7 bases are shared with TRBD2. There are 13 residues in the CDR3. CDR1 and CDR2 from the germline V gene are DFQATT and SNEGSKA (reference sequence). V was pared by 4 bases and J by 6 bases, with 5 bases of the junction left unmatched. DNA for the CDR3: TGCAGTGCTACCCTAAGCGGGGCCGGGGAGCTGTTTTTT. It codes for CSATLSGAGELFF.

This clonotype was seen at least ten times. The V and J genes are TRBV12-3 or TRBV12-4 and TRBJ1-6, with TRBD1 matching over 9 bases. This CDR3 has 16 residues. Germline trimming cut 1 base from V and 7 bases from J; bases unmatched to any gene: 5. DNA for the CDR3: TGTGCCAGCAGTTTAGTTGGGACAGGGATGAATTCACCCCTCCACTTT. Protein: CASSLVGTGMNSPLHF.

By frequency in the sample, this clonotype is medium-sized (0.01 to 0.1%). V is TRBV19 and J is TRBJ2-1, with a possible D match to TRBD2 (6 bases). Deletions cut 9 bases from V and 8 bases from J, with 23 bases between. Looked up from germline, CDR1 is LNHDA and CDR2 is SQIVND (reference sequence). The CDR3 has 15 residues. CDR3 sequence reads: CASSFGGIGGHEQFF. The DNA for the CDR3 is TGTGCCAGCTCCTTTGGCGGGATCGGAGGCCATGAGCAGTTCTTC.

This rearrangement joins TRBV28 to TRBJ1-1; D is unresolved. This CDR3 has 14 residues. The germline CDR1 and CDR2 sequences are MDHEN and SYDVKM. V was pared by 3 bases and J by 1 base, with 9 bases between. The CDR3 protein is CASSLPLANTEAFF. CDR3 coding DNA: TGTGCCAGCAGTTTGCCGTTGGCGAACACTGAAGCTTTCTTT.

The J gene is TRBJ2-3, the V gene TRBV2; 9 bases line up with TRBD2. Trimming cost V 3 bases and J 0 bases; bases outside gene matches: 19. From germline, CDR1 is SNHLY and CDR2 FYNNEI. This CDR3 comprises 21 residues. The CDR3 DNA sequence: TGTGCCAGCAGTGACTCAGTAGGTAGTATAGCGGGAGAGACCAGCACAGATACGCAGTATTTT. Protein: CASSDSVGSIAGETSTDTQYF.

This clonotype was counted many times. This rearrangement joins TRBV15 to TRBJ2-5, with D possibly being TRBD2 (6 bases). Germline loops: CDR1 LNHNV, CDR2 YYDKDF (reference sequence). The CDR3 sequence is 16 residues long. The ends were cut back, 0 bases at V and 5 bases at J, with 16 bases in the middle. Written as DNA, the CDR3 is TGTGCCACCAGCAGAGATCAGTTTGGAAGCGGGGAGACCCAGTACTTC. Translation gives CATSRDQFGSGETQYF.

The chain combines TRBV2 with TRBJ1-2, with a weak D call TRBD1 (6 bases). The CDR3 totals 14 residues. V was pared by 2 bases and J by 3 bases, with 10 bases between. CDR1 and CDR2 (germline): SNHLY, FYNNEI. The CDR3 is CASSEQQGYYGYTF. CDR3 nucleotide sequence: TGTGCCAGCAGTGAACAACAGGGATACTATGGCTACACCTTC.

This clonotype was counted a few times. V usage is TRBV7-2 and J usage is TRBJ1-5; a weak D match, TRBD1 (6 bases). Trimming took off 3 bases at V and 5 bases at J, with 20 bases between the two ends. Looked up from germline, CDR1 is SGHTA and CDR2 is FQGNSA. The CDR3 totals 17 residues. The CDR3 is CASSFTGGGRVDQPQHF. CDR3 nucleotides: TGTGCCAGCAGCTTTACGGGGGGGGGCAGGGTTGATCAGCCCCAGCATTTT.

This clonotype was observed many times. CDR3 residues: CASSPTANHEQYF. The DNA for the CDR3 is TGTGCCAGCAGTCCGACAGCTAACCACGAGCAGTACTTC. This chain joins TRBV27 and TRBJ2-7, with a tentative D call TRBD1 (5 bases). The V gene lost 5 bases and the J gene lost 5 bases, with 13 bases spanning the gap. CDR1 is MNHEY, CDR2 SMNVEV, per germline (reference sequence). The length of the CDR3 is 13 residues.

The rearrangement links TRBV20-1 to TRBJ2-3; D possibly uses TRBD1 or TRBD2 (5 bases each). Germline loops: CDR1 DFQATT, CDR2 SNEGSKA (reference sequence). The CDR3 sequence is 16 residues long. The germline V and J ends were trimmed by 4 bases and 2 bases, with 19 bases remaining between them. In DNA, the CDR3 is TGCAGTGCTATTGCCACGGGACCCGGGTCCACAGATACGCAGTATTTT. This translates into CSAIATGPGSTDTQYF.

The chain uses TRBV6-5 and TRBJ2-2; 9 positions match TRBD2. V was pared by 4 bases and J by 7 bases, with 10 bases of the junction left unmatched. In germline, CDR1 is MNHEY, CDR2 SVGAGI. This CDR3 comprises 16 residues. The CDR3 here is CASSFRLAVGGGELFF. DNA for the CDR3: TGTGCCAGCAGTTTCCGACTAGCGGTAGGGGGCGGGGAGCTGTTTTTT.

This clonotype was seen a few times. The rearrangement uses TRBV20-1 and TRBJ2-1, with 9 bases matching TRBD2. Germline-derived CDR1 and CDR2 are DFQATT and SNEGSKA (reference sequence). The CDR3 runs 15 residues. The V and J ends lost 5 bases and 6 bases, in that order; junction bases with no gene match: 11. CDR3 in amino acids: CSALGPGTSFNEQFF. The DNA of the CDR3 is TGCAGTGCTCTGGGCCCCGGGACTAGCTTCAATGAGCAGTTCTTC.

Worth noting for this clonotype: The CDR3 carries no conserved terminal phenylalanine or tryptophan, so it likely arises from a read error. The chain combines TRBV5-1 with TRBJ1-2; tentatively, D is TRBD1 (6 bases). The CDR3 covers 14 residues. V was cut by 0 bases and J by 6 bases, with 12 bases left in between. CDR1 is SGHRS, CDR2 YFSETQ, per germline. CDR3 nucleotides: TGCGCCAGCAGCTTGGACCGGGGGCGGGATGGCTACACCGTC. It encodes CASSLDRGRDGYTV.

CDR3: CASSLERGGFNEQFF. CDR3 nucleotides: TGTGCCAGCAGCTTAGAGCGGGGGGGCTTCAATGAGCAGTTCTTC. V usage is TRBV11-2 and J usage is TRBJ2-1, with 9 bases identical to TRBD2. There are 15 residues in the CDR3. Germline lookup yields CDR1 SGHAT and CDR2 FQNNGV. Losses at the gene ends were 0 bases for V and 6 bases for J; bases not matched to a gene: 3. Filled out from reference TRBV11-2 and TRBJ2-1, the complete variable domain reads EAGVAQSPRYKIIEKRQSVAFWCNPISGHATLYWYQQILGQGPKLLIQFQNNGVVDDSQLPKDRFSAERLKGVDSTLKIQPAKLEDSAVYLCASSLERGGFNEQFFGPGTRLTVL.

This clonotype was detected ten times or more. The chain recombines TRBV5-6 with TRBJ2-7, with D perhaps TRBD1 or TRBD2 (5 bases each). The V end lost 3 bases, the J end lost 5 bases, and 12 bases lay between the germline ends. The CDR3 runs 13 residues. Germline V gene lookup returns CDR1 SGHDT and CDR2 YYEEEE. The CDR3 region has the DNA TGTGCCAGCAGCTCCGGGACCCAGAACGAGCAGTACTTC. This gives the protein CASSSGTQNEQYF.

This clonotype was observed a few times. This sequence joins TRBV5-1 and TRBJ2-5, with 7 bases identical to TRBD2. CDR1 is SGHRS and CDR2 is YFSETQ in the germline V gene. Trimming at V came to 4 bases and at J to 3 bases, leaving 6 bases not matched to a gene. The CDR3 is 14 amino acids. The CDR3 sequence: CASSPGGNEETQYF. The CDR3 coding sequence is TGCGCCAGCAGCCCCGGGGGGAACGAAGAGACCCAGTACTTC.